The present TCR beta chain was sequenced within a study of cytomegalovirus exposure and HLA in healthy donors. Study-level results: TCR sequences were mostly rare, though some public TCRs occurred in many donors. Listed as cytomegalovirus-associated were 150 to 200 TCR beta chains.

While the first cohort had 600 to 750 subjects, the donors belonged to the separate validation cohort of more than 95 subjects. Sequenced by immunoSEQ multiplex PCR; TCRdb stores in-frame clones only, minus some. Counted here are about 150,000 clones, about 86% occurring once; the ten biggest clones make up around 22%. Remarks on this clone: Its antigen remains unknown.

The length of the CDR3 is 14 residues. V lost 0 bases and J lost 3, with 10 bases in between. Germline V gene sequence: CDR1 SGDLS, CDR2 YYNGEE. The rearrangement uses TRBV9 and TRBJ2-7; perhaps TRBD2 as D (6 bases). This clonotype originated in a man younger than 30 in good health and CMV-seropositive. The source material was PBMCs. This chain's CDR3 is CASSVEEGDYEQYF. CDR3 sequence (DNA): TGTGCCAGCAGCGTAGAGGAGGGAGACTACGAGCAGTACTTC.